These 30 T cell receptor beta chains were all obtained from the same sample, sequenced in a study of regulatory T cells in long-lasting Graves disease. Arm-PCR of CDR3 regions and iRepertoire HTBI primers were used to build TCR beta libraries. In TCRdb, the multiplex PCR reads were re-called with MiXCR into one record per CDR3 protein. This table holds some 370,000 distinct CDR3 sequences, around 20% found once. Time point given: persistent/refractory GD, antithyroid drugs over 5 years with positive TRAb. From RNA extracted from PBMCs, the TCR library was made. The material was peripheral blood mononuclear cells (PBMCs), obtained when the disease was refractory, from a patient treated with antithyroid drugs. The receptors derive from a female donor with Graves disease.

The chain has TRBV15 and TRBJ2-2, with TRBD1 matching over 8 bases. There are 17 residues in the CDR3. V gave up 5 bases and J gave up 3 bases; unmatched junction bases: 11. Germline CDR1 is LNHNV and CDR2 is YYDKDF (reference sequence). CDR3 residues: CATSVPKDRADTGELFF. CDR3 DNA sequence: TGTGCCACCAGCGTACCGAAGGACAGGGCGGACACCGGGGAGCTGTTTTTT. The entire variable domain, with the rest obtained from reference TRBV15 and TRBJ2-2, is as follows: DAMVIQNPRYQVTQFGKPVTLSCSQTLNHNVMYWYQQKSSQAPKLLFHYYDKDFNNEADTPDNFQSRRPNTSFCFLDIRSPGLGDTAMYLCATSVPKDRADTGELFFGEGSRLTVL.

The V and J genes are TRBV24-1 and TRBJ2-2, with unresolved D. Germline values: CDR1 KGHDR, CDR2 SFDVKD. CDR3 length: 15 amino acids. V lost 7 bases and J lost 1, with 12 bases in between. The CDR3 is CATRTDTKNTGELFF. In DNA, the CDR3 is TGTGCCACCAGAACCGACACGAAGAACACCGGGGAGCTGTTTTTT.

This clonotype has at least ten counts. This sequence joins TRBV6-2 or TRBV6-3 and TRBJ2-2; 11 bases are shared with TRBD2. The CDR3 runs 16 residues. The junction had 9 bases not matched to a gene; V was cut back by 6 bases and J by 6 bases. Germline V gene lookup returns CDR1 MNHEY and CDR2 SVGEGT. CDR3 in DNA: TGTGCCAGCAGCGAACTAGCGGGAGTCTCCCCCGGGGAGCTGTTTTTT. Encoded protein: CASSELAGVSPGELFF.

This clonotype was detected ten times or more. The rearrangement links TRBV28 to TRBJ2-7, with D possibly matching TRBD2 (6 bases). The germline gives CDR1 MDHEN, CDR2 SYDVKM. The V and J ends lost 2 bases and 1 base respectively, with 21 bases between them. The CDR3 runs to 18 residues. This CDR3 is CASSLELSLSGLSYEQYF. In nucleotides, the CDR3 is TGTGCCAGCAGTTTAGAGTTGTCACTTAGCGGCCTTTCCTACGAGCAGTACTTC.

This CDR3 is CASTSSDTGNTIYF. Here the CDR3 DNA reads TGTGCCAGCACGTCCTCGGACACGGGCAACACCATATATTTT. The genes are TRBV2 and TRBJ1-3, with a weak D call TRBD1 (5 bases). The germline V and J ends were trimmed by 7 bases and 7 bases, with 17 bases remaining between them. Germline lookup yields CDR1 SNHLY and CDR2 FYNNEI. The CDR3 contains 14 residues.

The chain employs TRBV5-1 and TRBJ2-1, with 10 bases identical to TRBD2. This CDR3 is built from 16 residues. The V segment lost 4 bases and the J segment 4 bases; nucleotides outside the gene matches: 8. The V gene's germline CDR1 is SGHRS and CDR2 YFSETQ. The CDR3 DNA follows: TGCGCCAGCAGCCAAACAAGCGGGGGGGCATACAATGAGCAGTTCTTC. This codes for CASSQTSGGAYNEQFF.

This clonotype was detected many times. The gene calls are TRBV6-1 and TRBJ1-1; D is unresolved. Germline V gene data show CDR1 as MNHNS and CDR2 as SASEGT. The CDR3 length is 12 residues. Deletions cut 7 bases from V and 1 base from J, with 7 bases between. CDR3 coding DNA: TGTGCCAGCATCAAGAAGAACACTGAAGCTTTCTTT. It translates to CASIKKNTEAFF.

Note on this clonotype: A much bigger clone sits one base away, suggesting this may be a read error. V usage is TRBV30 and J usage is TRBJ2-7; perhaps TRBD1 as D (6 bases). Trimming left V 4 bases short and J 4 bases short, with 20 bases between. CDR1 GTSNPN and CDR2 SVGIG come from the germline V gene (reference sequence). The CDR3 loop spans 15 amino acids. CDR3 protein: CAWTPGQSEAYEQYF. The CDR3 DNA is TGTGCCTGGACCCCCGGACAGAGTGAAGCTTACGAGCAGTACTTC.

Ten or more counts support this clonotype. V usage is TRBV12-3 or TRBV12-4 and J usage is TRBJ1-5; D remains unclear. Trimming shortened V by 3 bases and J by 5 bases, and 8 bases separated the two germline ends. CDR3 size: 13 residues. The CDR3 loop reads CASSFSGYQPQHF. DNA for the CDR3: TGTGCCAGCAGTTTTTCCGGTTATCAGCCCCAGCATTTT.

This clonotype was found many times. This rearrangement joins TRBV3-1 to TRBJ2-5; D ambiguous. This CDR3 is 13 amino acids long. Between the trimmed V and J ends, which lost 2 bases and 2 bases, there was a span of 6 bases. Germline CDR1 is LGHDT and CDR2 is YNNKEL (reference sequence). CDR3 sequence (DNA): TGTGCCAGCAGCCAAAACGGGCAAGAGACCCAGTACTTC. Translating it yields CASSQNGQETQYF.

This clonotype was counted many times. CDR3 residues: CSATWTNFATNEKLFF. In DNA, the CDR3 is TGCAGTGCTACGTGGACGAATTTTGCAACTAATGAAAAACTGTTTTTT. This rearrangement joins TRBV20-1 to TRBJ1-4, with unresolved D. From germline, CDR1 is DFQATT and CDR2 SNEGSKA (reference sequence). Trimming took off 4 bases at V and 0 bases at J, with 15 bases between the two ends. CDR3 size: 16 residues.

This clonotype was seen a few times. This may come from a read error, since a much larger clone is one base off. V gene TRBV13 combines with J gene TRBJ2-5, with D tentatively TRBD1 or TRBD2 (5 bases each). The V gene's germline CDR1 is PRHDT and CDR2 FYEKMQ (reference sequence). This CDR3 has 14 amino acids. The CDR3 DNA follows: TGTGCCAGCAGCTCCCGGACACCCGGGGAGACCCAGTGCTTC. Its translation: CASSSRTPGETQCF.

For the CDR3, the DNA is TGTGCCACCAGTGGTGGGGACACTGGGGCCAACGTCCTGACTTTC. This gives the protein CATSGGDTGANVLTF. The chain is built from TRBV24-1 and TRBJ2-6, with D possibly being TRBD1 (6 bases). V dropped 5 bases and J dropped 2 bases, with 9 bases sitting between them. This CDR3 spans 15 amino acids. Germline V gene sequence: CDR1 KGHDR, CDR2 SFDVKD.

The CDR3 protein is CASLLIDRVPYGYTF. CDR3 sequence (DNA): TGTGCCAGCCTCCTAATCGACAGGGTGCCCTATGGCTACACCTTC. This rearrangement joins TRBV19 to TRBJ1-2; the match to TRBD1 covers 7 bases. With 9 bases clipped from V and 4 bases from J, the junction kept 14 bases outside the gene matches. This CDR3 comprises 15 residues. CDR1 and CDR2 (germline): LNHDA, SQIVND (reference sequence). The full variable domain, in which reference TRBV19 and TRBJ1-2 provide the parts outside the CDR3, is DGGITQSPKYLFRKEGQNVTLSCEQNLNHDAMYWYRQDPGQGLRLIYYSQIVNDFQKGDIAEGYSVSREKKESFPLTVTSAQKNPTAFYLCASLLIDRVPYGYTFGSGTRLTVV.

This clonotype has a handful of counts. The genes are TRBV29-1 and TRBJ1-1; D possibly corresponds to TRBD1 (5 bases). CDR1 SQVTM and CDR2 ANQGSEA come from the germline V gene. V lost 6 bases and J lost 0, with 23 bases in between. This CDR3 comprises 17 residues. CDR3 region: CSVRGSIWPVLNTEAFF. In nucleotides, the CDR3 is TGCAGCGTCCGGGGCAGCATTTGGCCAGTCTTGAACACTGAAGCTTTCTTT.

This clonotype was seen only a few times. Here the CDR3 reads CASSFKEIIRPYEQYF. CDR3 bases: TGTGCCAGCAGCTTTAAGGAGATAATCCGACCCTACGAGCAGTACTTC. The rearrangement uses TRBV7-2 and TRBJ2-7; D is ambiguous. The germline V gene encodes CDR1 SGHTA and CDR2 FQGNSA. The CDR3 has 16 residues. The V end was cut by 3 bases, the J end by 2 bases, with 17 bases between.

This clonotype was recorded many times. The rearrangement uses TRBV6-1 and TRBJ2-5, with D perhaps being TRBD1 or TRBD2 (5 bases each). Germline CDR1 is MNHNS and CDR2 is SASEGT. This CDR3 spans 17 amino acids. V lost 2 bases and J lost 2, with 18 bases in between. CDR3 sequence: CASSERASGRGQETQYF. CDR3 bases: TGTGCCAGCAGTGAAAGGGCCTCGGGACGAGGACAAGAGACCCAGTACTTC.

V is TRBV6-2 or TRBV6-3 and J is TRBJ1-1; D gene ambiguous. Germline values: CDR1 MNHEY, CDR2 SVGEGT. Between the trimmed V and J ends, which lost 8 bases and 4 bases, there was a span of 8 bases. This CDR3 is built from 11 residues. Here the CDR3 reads CASLIGTEAFF. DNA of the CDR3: TGTGCCAGCCTTATAGGCACTGAAGCTTTCTTT.

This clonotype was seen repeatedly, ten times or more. CDR3 residues: CASSLAGAEQYF. The DNA of the CDR3 is TGTGCCAGCAGCTTAGCGGGGGCCGAGCAGTACTTC. The rearrangement joins TRBV7-9 to TRBJ2-7; perhaps TRBD1 as D (6 bases). Germline V gives CDR1 SEHNR, CDR2 FQNEAQ (reference sequence). This CDR3 comprises 12 residues. Trimming stripped 0 bases from V and 6 bases from J, with 6 bases between.

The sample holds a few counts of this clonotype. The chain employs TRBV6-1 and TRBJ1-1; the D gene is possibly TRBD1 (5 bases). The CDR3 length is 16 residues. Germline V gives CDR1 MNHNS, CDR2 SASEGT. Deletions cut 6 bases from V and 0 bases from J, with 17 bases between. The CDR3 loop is CASREGQGPLNTEAFF. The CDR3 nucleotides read TGTGCCAGCAGGGAGGGGCAGGGACCGTTGAACACTGAAGCTTTCTTT.

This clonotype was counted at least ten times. The CDR3 DNA sequence: TGTGCCTGGAGTGAAGGGGAGGGTCAGCCCCAGCATTTT. Its protein is CAWSEGEGQPQHF. The rearrangement uses TRBV30 and TRBJ1-5, with TRBD1 as a possible D gene (5 bases). This CDR3 has 13 amino acids. Trimming removed 1 base at V and 6 bases at J, with 10 bases between. Germline CDR1 is GTSNPN and CDR2 is SVGIG (reference sequence).

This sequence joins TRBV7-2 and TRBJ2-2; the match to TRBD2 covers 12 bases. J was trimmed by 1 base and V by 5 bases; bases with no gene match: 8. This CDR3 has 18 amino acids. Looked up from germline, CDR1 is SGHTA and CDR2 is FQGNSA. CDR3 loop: CASSPRTSGTLNTGELFF. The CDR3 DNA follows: TGTGCCAGCAGCCCACGGACTAGCGGGACCTTGAACACCGGGGAGCTGTTTTTT.

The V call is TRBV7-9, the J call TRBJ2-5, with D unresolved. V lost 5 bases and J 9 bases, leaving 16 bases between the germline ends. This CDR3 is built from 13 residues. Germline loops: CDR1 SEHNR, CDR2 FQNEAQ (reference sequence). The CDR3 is CASSQYGKWSQYF. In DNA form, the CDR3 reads TGTGCCAGCAGCCAGTATGGGAAGTGGTCCCAGTACTTC.

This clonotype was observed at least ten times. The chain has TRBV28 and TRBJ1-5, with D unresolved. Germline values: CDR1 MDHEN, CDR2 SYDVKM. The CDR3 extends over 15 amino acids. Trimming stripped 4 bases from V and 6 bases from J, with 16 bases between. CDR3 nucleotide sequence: TGTGCCAGCAGTTCTACCCCTCGGACCGGTCAGCCCCAGCATTTT. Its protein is CASSSTPRTGQPQHF.

The CDR3 DNA reads as TGTGCCAGCTCGGAGGTCACAGATACGCAGTATTTT. This sequence encodes CASSEVTDTQYF. The chain links TRBV18 to TRBJ2-3, with D perhaps matching TRBD2 (5 bases). This CDR3 spans 12 amino acids. Trimming took off 6 bases at V and 2 bases at J, with 6 bases between the two ends. Germline V lookup: CDR1 KGHSH, CDR2 LQKENI.

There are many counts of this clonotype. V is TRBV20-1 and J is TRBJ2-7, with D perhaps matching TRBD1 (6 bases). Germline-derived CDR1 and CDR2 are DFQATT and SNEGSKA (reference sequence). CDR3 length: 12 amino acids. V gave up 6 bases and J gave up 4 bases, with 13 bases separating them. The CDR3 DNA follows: TGCAGTGCCACTTCGGACAGATACGAGCAGTACTTC. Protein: CSATSDRYEQYF.

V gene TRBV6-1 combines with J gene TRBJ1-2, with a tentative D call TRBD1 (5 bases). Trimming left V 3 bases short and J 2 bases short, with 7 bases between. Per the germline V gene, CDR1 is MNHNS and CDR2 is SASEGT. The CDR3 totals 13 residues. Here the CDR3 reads CASSEGRNYGYTF. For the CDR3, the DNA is TGTGCCAGCAGTGAGGGACGGAACTATGGCTACACCTTC.

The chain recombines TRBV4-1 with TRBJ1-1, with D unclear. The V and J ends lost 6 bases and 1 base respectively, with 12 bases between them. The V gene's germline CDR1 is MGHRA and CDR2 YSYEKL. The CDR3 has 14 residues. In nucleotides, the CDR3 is TGCGCCAGCAGGGGGAATTTGAGGAACACTGAAGCTTTCTTT. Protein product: CASRGNLRNTEAFF.

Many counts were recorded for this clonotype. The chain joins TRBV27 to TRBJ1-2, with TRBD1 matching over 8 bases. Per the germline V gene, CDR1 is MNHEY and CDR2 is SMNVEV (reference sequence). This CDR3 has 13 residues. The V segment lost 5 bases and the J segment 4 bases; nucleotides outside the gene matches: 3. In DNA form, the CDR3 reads TGTGCCAGCAGTAGACAGGGGACCTATGGCTACACCTTC. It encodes CASSRQGTYGYTF.

The CDR3 here is CASSVLAGDPSYEQYF. CDR3 bases: TGTGCCAGCAGCGTATTAGCGGGAGACCCCTCCTACGAGCAGTACTTC. J is TRBJ2-7 and V is TRBV9; 9 nucleotides align to TRBD2. The V gene end was trimmed by 1 base and the J gene end by 0 bases; junction bases not matched to a gene: 5. Germline-derived CDR1 and CDR2 are SGDLS and YYNGEE. The CDR3 spans 16 residues.